This T cell receptor beta chain is drawn from a study of blood T cell repertoires in COVID-19. Per the original methods: Estimates of nucleated cell counts were drawn from the amplification of reference gene primers. Method: immunoSEQ multiplex PCR; TCRdb's copy keeps in-frame clones and lacks some. From that table come the V and J calls and clone size; the DNA was used to work out D and trimming. The table has 99,000 or so clones, roughly nine tenths seen once. This CDR3 is 14 amino acids long. V trimming: 5 bases; J trimming: 2 bases; junction bases outside the gene matches: 3. In germline, CDR1 is SEHNR, CDR2 FQNEAQ (reference sequence).

The rearrangement uses TRBV7-9 and TRBJ1-2; 9 nucleotides agree with TRBD1. This sequence was found in a human donor in a cohort sampled during active COVID-19. Material for sequencing was peripheral blood. The CDR3, as DNA: TGTGCCAGCAGCATTGGACAGGGGAACTATGGCTACACCTTC. Protein product: CASSIGQGNYGYTF.